One and the same sample provided the 9 T cell receptor beta chains below, sequenced in a study of cytomegalovirus exposure and HLA in healthy donors. Both 60 Vbeta primers and 13 Jbeta primers went into the PCR. Sequencing was performed with immunoSEQ multiplex PCR; in TCRdb, only in-frame clones are kept and a portion is missing. The sample totals about 200,000 clones. Sequences were obtained from PBMCs. These receptors were collected from a man aged 25 to 40 in good health and CMV-seronegative.

The chain joins TRBV7-3 to TRBJ2-1; D not resolved. V lost 2 bases and J 4 bases, leaving 9 bases between the germline ends. Germline CDR1 is SGHTA and CDR2 is FQGTGA. The CDR3 sequence is 14 residues long. In nucleotides, the CDR3 is TGTGCCAGCAGCTTAGCGGAAACTTACAATGAGCAGTTCTTC. The encoded protein is CASSLAETYNEQFF.

The genes are TRBV11-3 and TRBJ2-4, with no clear D. The CDR3 has 16 residues. The germline V gene encodes CDR1 SGHNT and CDR2 YENEEA. V was clipped by 5 bases and J by 8 bases, with 22 bases between them. CDR3 nucleotide sequence: TGTGCCAGCAGCCCCACCACCTCTACTCCCCCTCACATTCAGTACTTC. Its protein is CASSPTTSTPPHIQYF.

This chain links TRBV6-5 with TRBJ1-5; a possible D gene is TRBD1 (5 bases). V shed 5 bases and J shed 4 bases, with 15 bases lying between them. Germline values: CDR1 MNHEY, CDR2 SVGAGI. This CDR3 has 15 amino acids. CDR3 in amino acids: CASSPLWGLNQPQHF. Written as DNA, the CDR3 is TGTGCCAGCAGTCCCTTATGGGGCCTAAATCAGCCCCAGCATTTT.

V is TRBV10-2 and J is TRBJ2-1, with 9 bases aligning to TRBD2. Unmatched junction bases numbered 12, after V lost 7 bases and J lost 8 bases. This CDR3 region has 15 residues. Germline-derived CDR1 and CDR2 are WSHSY and SAAADI. Here the CDR3 reads CASIVTASGKYEQFF. The CDR3 DNA follows: TGCGCCAGCATCGTAACAGCTAGCGGGAAGTATGAGCAGTTCTTC.

This rearrangement joins TRBV5-1 to TRBJ1-1, with D maybe TRBD1 (6 bases). CDR3 length: 15 residues. Trimming cost V 0 bases and J 0 bases, with 9 bases left between them. Germline V lookup: CDR1 SGHRS, CDR2 YFSETQ. The CDR3 is CASSLDGQMNTEAFF. The CDR3 region has the DNA TGCGCCAGCAGCTTGGACGGACAGATGAACACTGAAGCTTTCTTT.

The rearrangement joins TRBV5-1 to TRBJ1-2; no definite D call. V was clipped by 3 bases and J by 4 bases, with 10 bases between them. CDR3 size: 13 residues. The germline gives CDR1 SGHRS, CDR2 YFSETQ. The CDR3 region is CASSSITAYGYTF. The CDR3 nucleotides read TGCGCCAGCAGCTCTATTACAGCCTATGGCTACACCTTC.

This chain connects TRBV9 to TRBJ1-2; no clear D gene. The CDR3 totals 16 residues. With 4 bases removed from V and 8 bases from J, the gap between germline ends came to 24 bases. Germline values: CDR1 SGDLS, CDR2 YYNGEE. In DNA, the CDR3 is TGTGCCAGCAGCCCACATAGCGTCGAGGGTGGTCGGGGCTACACCTTC. It encodes CASSPHSVEGGRGYTF.

The chain is built from TRBV7-9 and TRBJ1-2, with unresolved D. Trimming cost V 1 base and J 3 bases, with 3 bases left between them. The CDR3 sequence is 12 residues long. CDR1 is SEHNR, CDR2 FQNEAQ, per germline (reference sequence). The CDR3 protein is CASSLGDYGYTF. CDR3 nucleotide sequence: TGTGCCAGCAGCTTAGGAGACTATGGCTACACCTTC.

The chain carries TRBV28 and TRBJ1-4; weak D call: TRBD1 (6 bases). The germline V and J ends were trimmed by 5 bases and 8 bases, with 18 bases remaining between them. The CDR3 has 15 amino acids. The V gene's germline CDR1 is MDHEN and CDR2 SYDVKM. The CDR3 protein is CASSPRGGHGEKLFF. CDR3 DNA sequence: TGTGCCAGCAGTCCCCGGGGGGGGCACGGGGAAAAACTGTTTTTT.